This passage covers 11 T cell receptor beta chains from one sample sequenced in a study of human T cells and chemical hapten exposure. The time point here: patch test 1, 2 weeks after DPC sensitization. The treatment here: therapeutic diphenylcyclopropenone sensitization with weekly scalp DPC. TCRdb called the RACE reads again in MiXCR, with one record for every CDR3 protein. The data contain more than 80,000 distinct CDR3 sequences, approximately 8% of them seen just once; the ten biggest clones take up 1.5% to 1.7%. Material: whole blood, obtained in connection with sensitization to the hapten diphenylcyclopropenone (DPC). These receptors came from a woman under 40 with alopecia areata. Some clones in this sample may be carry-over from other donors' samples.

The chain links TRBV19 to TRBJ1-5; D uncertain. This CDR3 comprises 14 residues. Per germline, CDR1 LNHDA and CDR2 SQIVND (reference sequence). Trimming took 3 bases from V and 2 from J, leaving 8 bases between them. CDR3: CASSIPLGNQPQHF. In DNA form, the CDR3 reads TGTGCCAGTAGTATCCCATTGGGCAATCAGCCCCAGCATTTT.

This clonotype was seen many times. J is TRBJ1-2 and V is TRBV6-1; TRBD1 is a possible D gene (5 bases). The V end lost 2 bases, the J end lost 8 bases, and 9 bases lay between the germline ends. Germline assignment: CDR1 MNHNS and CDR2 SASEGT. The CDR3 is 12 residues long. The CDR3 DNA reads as TGTGCCAGCAGTGAACGGGGGTACGGCTACACCTTC. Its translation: CASSERGYGYTF.

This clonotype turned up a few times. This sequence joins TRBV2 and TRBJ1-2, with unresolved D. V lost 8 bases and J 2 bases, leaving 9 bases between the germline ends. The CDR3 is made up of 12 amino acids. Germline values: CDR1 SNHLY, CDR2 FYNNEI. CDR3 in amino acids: CASLYSNYGYTF. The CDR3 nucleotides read TGTGCCAGCCTTTACAGCAACTATGGCTACACCTTC.

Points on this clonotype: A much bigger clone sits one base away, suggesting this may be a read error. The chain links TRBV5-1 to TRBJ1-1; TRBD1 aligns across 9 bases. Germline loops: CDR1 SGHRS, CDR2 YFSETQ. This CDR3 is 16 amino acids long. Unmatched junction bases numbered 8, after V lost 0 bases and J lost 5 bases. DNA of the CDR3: TGCGCCAGCAGCTTGGGACAGGGGGGAGCAGAGACTGAAGCTTTCTTT. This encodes CASSLGQGGAETEAFF.

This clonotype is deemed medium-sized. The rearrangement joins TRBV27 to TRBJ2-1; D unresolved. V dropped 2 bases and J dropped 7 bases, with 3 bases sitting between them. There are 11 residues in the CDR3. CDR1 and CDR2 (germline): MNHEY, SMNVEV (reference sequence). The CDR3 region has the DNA TGTGCCAGCAGTTTAGGAAATGAGCAGTTCTTC. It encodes CASSLGNEQFF.

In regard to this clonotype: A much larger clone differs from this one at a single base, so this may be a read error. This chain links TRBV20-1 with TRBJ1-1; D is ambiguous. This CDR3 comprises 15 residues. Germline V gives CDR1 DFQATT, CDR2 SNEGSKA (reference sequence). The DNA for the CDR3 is TGCAGCATCGATAAGTTGGGGATAAGGAACACTGAAGCTTTCTTT. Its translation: CSIDKLGIRNTEAFF.

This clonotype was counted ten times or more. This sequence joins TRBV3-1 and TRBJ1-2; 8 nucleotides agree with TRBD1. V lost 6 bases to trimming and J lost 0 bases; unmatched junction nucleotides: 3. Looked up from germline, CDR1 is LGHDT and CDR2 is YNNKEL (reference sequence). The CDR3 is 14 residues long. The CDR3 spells CASSRGQANYGYTF. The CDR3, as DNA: TGTGCCAGCAGTCGGGGACAGGCTAACTATGGCTACACCTTC.

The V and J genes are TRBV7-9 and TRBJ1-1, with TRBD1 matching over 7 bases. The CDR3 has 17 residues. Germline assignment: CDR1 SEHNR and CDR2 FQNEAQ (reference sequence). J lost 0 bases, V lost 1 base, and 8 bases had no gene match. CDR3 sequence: CASSLGGDSVMNTEAFF. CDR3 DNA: TGTGCCAGCAGCTTAGGAGGGGACAGTGTCATGAACACTGAAGCTTTCTTT. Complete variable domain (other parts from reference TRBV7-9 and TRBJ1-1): DTGVSQNPRHKITKRGQNVTFRCDPISEHNRLYWYRQTLGQGPEFLTYFQNEAQLEKSRLLSDRFSAERPKGSFSTLEIQRTEQGDSAMYLCASSLGGDSVMNTEAFFGQGTRLTVV.

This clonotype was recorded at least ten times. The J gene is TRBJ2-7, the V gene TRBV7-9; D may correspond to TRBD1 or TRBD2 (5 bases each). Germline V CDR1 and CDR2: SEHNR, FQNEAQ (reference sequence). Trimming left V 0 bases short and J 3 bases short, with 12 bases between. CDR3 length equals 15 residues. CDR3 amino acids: CASSLAGRSFYEQYF. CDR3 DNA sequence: TGTGCCAGCAGCTTAGCGGGACGGAGCTTCTACGAGCAGTACTTC. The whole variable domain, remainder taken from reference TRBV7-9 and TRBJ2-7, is DTGVSQNPRHKITKRGQNVTFRCDPISEHNRLYWYRQTLGQGPEFLTYFQNEAQLEKSRLLSDRFSAERPKGSFSTLEIQRTEQGDSAMYLCASSLAGRSFYEQYFGPGTRLTVT.

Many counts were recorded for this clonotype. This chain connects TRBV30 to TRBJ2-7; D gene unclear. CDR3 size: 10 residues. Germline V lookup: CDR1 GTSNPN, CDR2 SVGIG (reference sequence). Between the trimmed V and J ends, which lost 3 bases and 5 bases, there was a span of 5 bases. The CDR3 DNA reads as TGTGCCTGGAGCCAAGACGAGCAGTACTTC. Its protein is CAWSQDEQYF.

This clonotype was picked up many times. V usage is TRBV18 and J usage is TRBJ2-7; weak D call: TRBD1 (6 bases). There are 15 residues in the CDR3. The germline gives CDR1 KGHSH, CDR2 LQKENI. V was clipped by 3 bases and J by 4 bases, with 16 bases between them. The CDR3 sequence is CASSPTQGVRYEQYF. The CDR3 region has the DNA TGTGCCAGCTCACCCACACAGGGCGTTAGGTACGAGCAGTACTTC.